This T cell receptor (beta chain) came from a study of blood T cell repertoires in COVID-19. The V gene lost 0 bases and the J gene lost 5 bases, with 7 bases spanning the gap. The CDR3 extends over 13 amino acids. Clones were sequenced by immunoSEQ multiplex PCR, and TCRdb holds only the in-frame ones, with some missing. The profile covers tens of thousands of clones, with about 88% appearing a single time and over 3% taken by the ten largest. The TCR originated in a man between 70 and 80 years old with acute or convalescent COVID-19. Material for sequencing was peripheral blood. The chain has TRBV23-1 and TRBJ1-1, with D uncertain. TRBV23-1 is treated as an ORF (open reading frame) with a function not yet certain. The CDR3 sequence: CASSQSKRTEAFF. The CDR3 DNA is TGCGCCAGCAGTCAATCGAAGAGAACTGAAGCTTTCTTT.